This is a list of T cell receptor beta chains from one sample in a study of blood T cell repertoires in COVID-19. Produced via immunoSEQ multiplex PCR; TCRdb's table is partial and in-frame only. Among about 140,000 clones listed, roughly 88% were seen once. Sequencing was performed on peripheral blood. The receptors stem from a woman between 55 and 75 years old with acute or convalescent COVID-19. CDR3s include the opening cysteine and the closing phenylalanine or tryptophan. D genes are given only for firm matches. Not every row has a clone size; where given, it reads once, few, many or a size class.

NA,TRBJ2-7,TRBV19,TRBD1,TGTGCCAGTAGTATTAGCCCAGGGGGTGTCTACGAGCAGTACTTC,CASSISPGGVYEQYF
NA,TRBJ2-2,TRBV7-3,NA,TGTGCCAGCAGCTTCGGTGGGGAGCTGTTTTTT,CASSFGGELFF
NA,TRBJ1-1,TRBV7-2,TRBD1,TGTGCCAGCAGCAGGGAGACAGGGGAGAACACTGAAGCTTTCTTT,CASSRETGENTEAFF
NA,TRBJ2-7,TRBV6-1,TRBD1,TGTGCCAGCAGTGAAGGTGGACAGGATTACAGCTACGAGCAGTACTTC,CASSEGGQDYSYEQYF
NA,TRBJ2-3,TRBV7-3,NA,TGTGCCAGCAGCCAAAGGGGACTGACAGATACGCAGTATTTT,CASSQRGLTDTQYF
NA,TRBJ2-5,TRBV5-1,TRBD1,TGCGCCAGCAGCCCCGGGACAGGGCAAGAGACCCAGTACTTC,CASSPGTGQETQYF
NA,TRBJ1-5,TRBV3-1/TRBV3-2,TRBD1,TGTGCCAGCAGCCAAGCCCACCGACAGGGGCAGCCCCAGCATTTT,CASSQAHRQGQPQHF
NA,TRBJ1-6,TRBV4-1,NA,TGCGCCAGCAGCCAAGTTCTTGCAGATTATAATTCACCCCTCCACTTT,CASSQVLADYNSPLHF
NA,TRBJ1-5,TRBV25-1,NA,TGTGCCAGCGCGGGGAGCAATCAGCCCCAGCATTTT,CASAGSNQPQHF
NA,TRBJ2-7,TRBV20-1,TRBD1,TGCAGTGCTAGTCCCGGGACAGGTGCCTACGAGCAGTACTTC,CSASPGTGAYEQYF
NA,TRBJ2-2,TRBV7-2,NA,TGTGCCAGCAACCGCCTTTGGCCTAGCGTTACCGGGGAGCTGTTTTTT,CASNRLWPSVTGELFF
NA,TRBJ1-5,TRBV4-2,TRBD1,TGTGCCAGCAGCCATCAACAGGGGGCGAGGGATGGTCAGCCCCAGCATTTT,CASSHQQGARDGQPQHF
NA,TRBJ2-7,TRBV7-2,TRBD1,TGTGCCAGCAGCCAACACAAACCGGGACAGGGGTGGGAGCAGTACTTC,CASSQHKPGQGWEQYF
NA,TRBJ1-6,TRBV5-1,TRBD1,TGCGCCAGCAGCTCCGGGACAGGGGGCGGCTCCTATAATTCACCCCTCCACTTT,CASSSGTGGGSYNSPLHF
NA,TRBJ1-1,TRBV30,NA,TGTGCCTGGAGTGTACTTCCGCCGAACACTGAAGCTTTCTTT,CAWSVLPPNTEAFF
NA,TRBJ2-2,TRBV5-1,NA,TGCGCCAGCAGTCCAGGGGCGCGCACCGGGGAGCTGTTTTTT,CASSPGARTGELFF
NA,TRBJ1-1,TRBV5-6,NA,TGTGCCAGCAGCCCCAAGGTCCGCGGGAACACTGAAGCTTTCTTT,CASSPKVRGNTEAFF
NA,TRBJ1-4,TRBV19,NA,TGTGCCAGTCACGGGCGGGGGAAGAATGAAAAACTGTTTTTT,CASHGRGKNEKLFF
NA,TRBJ1-1,TRBV24-1,TRBD1,TGTGCCACCAGTGACCCCGGGACAGGAAACACTGAAGCTTTCTTT,CATSDPGTGNTEAFF
NA,TRBJ2-5,TRBV5-1,TRBD2,TGCGCCAGCAGCTCCCTCGGGGGGGAGGGAGAGACCCAGTACTTC,CASSSLGGEGETQYF
once,TRBJ1-5,TRBV19,TRBD1,TGTGCCAGTTCTTGGACAGGGGGCGATTTAAATGGAGATAGCAATCAGCCCCAGCATTTT,CASSWTGGDLNGDSNQPQHF
few,TRBJ2-2,TRBV6-5,TRBD2,TGTGCCAGCATAACTAGCGTCAACACCGGGGAGCTGTTTTTT,CASITSVNTGELFF
NA,TRBJ1-2,TRBV18,NA,TGTGCCAGCGCATCCGCCAGATCTAACTATGGCTACACCTTC,CASASARSNYGYTF
NA,TRBJ2-7,TRBV19,NA,TGTGCCAGTAGTATAGTCGGAGGGTACGAGCAGTACTTC,CASSIVGGYEQYF
once,TRBJ1-5,TRBV2,TRBD1,TGTGCCAGCAGCGGGACAGGGGGGAATCAGCCCCAGCATTTT,CASSGTGGNQPQHF
NA,TRBJ1-2,TRBV3-1/TRBV3-2,NA,TGTGCCAGCAGCCAAGTGGGGGCCAGCTATGGCTACACCTTC,CASSQVGASYGYTF
few,TRBJ1-6,TRBV27,NA,TGTGCCAGCAGTTTCCGGGATAATTCACCCCTCCACTTT,CASSFRDNSPLHF
NA,TRBJ2-3,TRBV5-1,TRBD2,TGCGCCAGCAGCGCCACTAGCGGGGGGGCGGATACGCAGTATTTT,CASSATSGGADTQYF
NA,TRBJ2-5,TRBV6-5,NA,TGTGCCAGCAGACAGACAGGCGGGGAGACCCAGTACTTC,CASRQTGGETQYF
few,TRBJ1-1,TRBV7-9,NA,TGTGCCAGCAGCTTAGTCTTCACTGAAGCTTTCTTT,CASSLVFTEAFF
NA,TRBJ1-1,TRBV19,NA,TGTGCCAGTAGTCGGAGGACTGAAGCTTTCTTT,CASSRRTEAFF
NA,TRBJ2-7,TRBV15,NA,TGTGCCACCAGCAGAGAGGCTGGAGGTTTCTACGAGCAGTACTTC,CATSREAGGFYEQYF
few,TRBJ2-2,TRBV11-1,NA,TGTGCCAGCAGCGACGGACAGAACACCGGGGAGCTGTTTTTT,CASSDGQNTGELFF
NA,TRBJ1-4,TRBV4-3,NA,TGCGCCAGCAGCCAAGGGGCGATAGCAACTAATGAAAAACTGTTTTTT,CASSQGAIATNEKLFF
NA,TRBJ1-2,TRBV3-1/TRBV3-2,TRBD1,TGTGCCAGCAGCCCGCAGGGGGCGAGGTATGGCTACACCTTC,CASSPQGARYGYTF
NA,TRBJ1-4,TRBV5-4,NA,TGTGCCAGCAGCTTGGGGGCGGGTGCAACTAATGAAAAACTGTTTTTT,CASSLGAGATNEKLFF
NA,TRBJ2-2,TRBV4-3,NA,TGCGCCAGCAGCCGAGAGCCAGGGAATATAGGGGAGCTGTTTTTT,CASSREPGNIGELFF
NA,TRBJ1-2,TRBV12-3/TRBV12-4,NA,TGTGCCAGCAGTTTATATCGGGGGAGCGGCTACACCTTC,CASSLYRGSGYTF
once,TRBJ1-6,TRBV19,NA,TGTGCCAGCCTCGACGAGGCGTCACCCCTCCACTTT,CASLDEASPLHF
NA,TRBJ2-1,TRBV7-9,TRBD2,TGTGCCAGCAGCACCCACCTGAGCGGGGGGGCTCGGAATGAGCAGTTCTTC,CASSTHLSGGARNEQFF
NA,TRBJ2-1,TRBV28,TRBD2,TGTGCCAGCAGACTGACTAGCGGGGGTGTGTATGAGCAGTTCTTC,CASRLTSGGVYEQFF
NA,TRBJ2-2,TRBV4-2,TRBD2,TGTGCCAGCAGCCAAGATGCGGGGGTAAGGACCGGGGAGCTGTTTTTT,CASSQDAGVRTGELFF
NA,TRBJ1-5,TRBV7-2,NA,TGTGCCAGCAGCTATCAGGGGAATCAGCCCCAGCATTTT,CASSYQGNQPQHF
NA,TRBJ1-5,TRBV28,NA,TGTGCCAGCAGCAAACAGAGATATAGCAATCAGCCCCAGCATTTT,CASSKQRYSNQPQHF
NA,TRBJ1-6,TRBV30,NA,TGTGCCTGGACCGGACAGACGAATTCACCCCTCCACTTT,CAWTGQTNSPLHF
NA,TRBJ1-1,TRBV28,NA,TGTGCCAGCAGTTTACGGGAGACTGAAGCTTTCTTT,CASSLRETEAFF
NA,TRBJ1-2,TRBV5-6,NA,TGTGCCAGCAGCCCGGGAGCAGACTATGGCTACACCTTC,CASSPGADYGYTF
NA,TRBJ1-5,TRBV19,NA,TGTGCCAGTAGGACGGGTGCCGGACAGCCGTTATTT,CASRTGAGQPLF
once,TRBJ2-3,TRBV27,NA,TGTGCCAGCAGTTTTCGGACAGCTACCCCAGATACGCAGTATTTT,CASSFRTATPDTQYF
once,TRBJ2-2,TRBV11-2,TRBD2,TGTGCCAGCAGCTCGCGGACTAGCGGGGGCCAGAACACCGGGGAGCTGTTTTTT,CASSSRTSGGQNTGELFF
NA,TRBJ2-1,TRBV4-1,TRBD2,TGCGCCAGCAGCCCAGAGGGGACTAGCGGCCACAATGAGCAGTTCTTC,CASSPEGTSGHNEQFF
NA,TRBJ2-1,TRBV3-1/TRBV3-2,TRBD2,TGTGCCAGCAGCCAAGATCGGGAACTAGCGGGGCTTTTTGTTGAGCAGTTCTTC,CASSQDRELAGLFVEQFF
NA,TRBJ2-1,TRBV4-2,TRBD1,TGTGCCAGCAGCCAAGAATTTAGGAGGTACGGGGACAGGGGGTATAATGAGCAGTTCTTC,CASSQEFRRYGDRGYNEQFF
few,TRBJ1-5,TRBV7-2,NA,TGTGCCAGCAGCTTAAATGGGGCTGAACAGCCCCAGCATTTT,CASSLNGAEQPQHF
NA,TRBJ1-3,TRBV19,NA,TGTGCCAGTAGTTCCGGGTACGGGAGAAACACCATATATTTT,CASSSGYGRNTIYF